This is a list of T cell receptor beta chains from one sample in a study of blood T cell repertoires in COVID-19. Clones were sequenced by immunoSEQ multiplex PCR, and TCRdb holds only the in-frame ones, with some missing. This repertoire shows approximately 170,000 clones, approximately 85% found once; its top ten account for about 1.2%. Sequencing was done on a sample of peripheral blood. The receptors were sampled from a man in his 60s who had recovered from COVID-19. Each CDR3 is given with its conserved first and last residue. D genes are given only for firm matches. Only part of the rows carry a size: once, few, many, or a class if the clone is expanded.

CASSPRGGEGNYGYTF,TGTGCCAGCTCACCACGAGGCGGGGAAGGGAACTATGGCTACACCTTC,TRBJ1-2,16,NA,TRBV18,NA
CASSLVQGPLYGYTF,TGTGCCAGCAGCTTGGTACAGGGCCCTCTCTATGGCTACACCTTC,TRBJ1-2,15,NA,TRBV5-8,NA
CASSPTGTVYNEQFF,TGTGCTAGCAGCCCCACCGGGACAGTATACAATGAGCAGTTCTTC,TRBJ2-1,15,TRBD1,TRBV7-7,many
CASSLNRVPYEQYF,TGTGCCAGCAGCCTTAACAGGGTCCCCTACGAGCAGTACTTC,TRBJ2-7,14,NA,TRBV3-1/TRBV3-2,NA
CASSRSTEAFF,TGTGCCAGCAGCCGGAGCACTGAAGCTTTCTTT,TRBJ1-1,11,NA,TRBV7-9,NA
CASSSQVTGYGYTF,TGTGCCAGCAGCTCCCAGGTTACGGGGTATGGCTACACCTTC,TRBJ1-2,14,NA,TRBV7-2,NA
CASSRAGIEAYGYTF,TGTGCCAGTAGTAGGGCAGGGATAGAAGCGTATGGCTACACCTTC,TRBJ1-2,15,NA,TRBV19,NA
CAWNGPTGTEQYF,TGTGCCTGGAACGGCCCAACAGGGACCGAGCAGTACTTC,TRBJ2-7,13,NA,TRBV30,NA
CASSLGGWKDTQYF,TGTGCCAGCAGCTTGGGGGGGTGGAAAGATACGCAGTATTTT,TRBJ2-3,14,TRBD2,TRBV11-3,once
CASSRTGPGGGNEQFF,TGTGCCAGCAGTCGGACCGGGCCCGGGGGAGGCAATGAGCAGTTCTTC,TRBJ2-1,16,NA,TRBV2,NA
CASGRGDYTQYF,TGCGCCAGCGGACGAGGGGACTATACGCAGTATTTT,TRBJ2-3,12,NA,TRBV5-1,NA
CASSLVTDPAFGYTF,TGTGCCAGCAGCTTAGTTACCGACCCAGCGTTTGGCTACACCTTC,TRBJ1-2,15,NA,TRBV7-6,NA